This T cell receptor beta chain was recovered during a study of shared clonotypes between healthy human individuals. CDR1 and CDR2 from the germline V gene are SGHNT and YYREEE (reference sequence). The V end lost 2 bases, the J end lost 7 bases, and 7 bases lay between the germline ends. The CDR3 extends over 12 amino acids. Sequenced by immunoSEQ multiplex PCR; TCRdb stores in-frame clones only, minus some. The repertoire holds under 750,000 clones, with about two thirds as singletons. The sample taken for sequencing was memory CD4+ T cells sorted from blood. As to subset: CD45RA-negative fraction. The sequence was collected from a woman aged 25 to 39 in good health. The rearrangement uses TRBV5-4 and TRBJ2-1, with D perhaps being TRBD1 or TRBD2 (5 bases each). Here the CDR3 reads CASSFGANEQFF. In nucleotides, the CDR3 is TGTGCCAGCAGCTTCGGGGCGAATGAGCAGTTCTTC. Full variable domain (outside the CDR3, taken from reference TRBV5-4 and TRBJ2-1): ETGVTQSPTHLIKTRGQQVTLRCSSQSGHNTVSWYQQALGQGPQFIFQYYREEENGRGNFPPRFSGLQFPNYSSELNVNALELDDSALYLCASSFGANEQFFGPGTRLTVL.